The 13 T cell receptor beta chains below were found in one sample sequenced in a study of shared T cell receptors in the human thymus. Only in-frame clones appear in the TCRdb table, and some are missing; sequencing was by immunoSEQ multiplex PCR. The table shows roughly 500,000 clones, with about 84% occurring only once. These same records also appear under a second study, on human thymus T cells.

The specimen sequenced was thymocytes. The receptors were sampled from a boy in the first two years of life with a congenital heart defect.

This clone was recorded only once. The chain is built from TRBV19 and TRBJ2-4; 9 bases match TRBD2. The ends lost 10 bases at V and 5 bases at J; junction bases unmatched: 15. CDR3 length: 16 residues. Germline V lookup: CDR1 LNHDA, CDR2 SQIVND (reference sequence). The CDR3 DNA follows: TGTGCCACCACCGTCCGGCTAGCGGGGTCCCAAAACATTCAGTACTTC. Residues: CATTVRLAGSQNIQYF.

V gene TRBV14 combines with J gene TRBJ2-5; TRBD2 matches at 10 bases. In germline, CDR1 is SGHDN, CDR2 FVKESK. Losses at the gene ends were 5 bases for V and 5 bases for J; bases not matched to a gene: 11. The CDR3 is 16 amino acids. The CDR3 spells CASSSRFSGRSETQYF. CDR3 DNA: TGTGCCAGCAGCTCCCGGTTTAGCGGGAGGTCGGAGACCCAGTACTTC. Supplemented by reference TRBV14 and TRBJ2-5, the full variable domain reads EAGVTQFPSHSVIEKGQTVTLRCDPISGHDNLYWYRRVMGKEIKFLLHFVKESKQDESGMPNNRFLAERTGGTYSTLKVQPAELEDSGVYFCASSSRFSGRSETQYFGPGTRLLVL.

J is TRBJ2-5 and V is TRBV5-6; 10 nucleotides match TRBD2. V lost 4 bases to trimming and J lost 1 base; unmatched junction nucleotides: 13. Per germline, CDR1 SGHDT and CDR2 YYEEEE. CDR3 length: 18 residues. CDR3 DNA: TGTGCCAGCAGCCCCCGGCTAGCGGGAGTGGGGTCCCAAGAGACCCAGTACTTC. Translation gives CASSPRLAGVGSQETQYF.

In nucleotides, the CDR3 is TGTGCCAGCAGCCGTCCGGGACTAGCGGCCAGCAATGAGCAGTTCTTC. Encoded protein: CASSRPGLAASNEQFF. This chain connects TRBV11-2 to TRBJ2-1; 11 bases align to TRBD2. This CDR3 has 16 amino acids. Germline lookup yields CDR1 SGHAT and CDR2 FQNNGV. J lost 6 bases, V lost 5 bases, and 9 bases had no gene match.

The chain employs TRBV14 and TRBJ2-7, with 11 bases matching TRBD2. The CDR3 runs 19 residues. The J segment lost 0 bases and the V segment lost 0 bases, leaving 10 bases of the junction unmatched. The germline V gene encodes CDR1 SGHDN and CDR2 FVKESK. The CDR3 DNA follows: TGTGCCAGCAGCCAAGACCGGCTAGCGGGAGGTCTCCTCTCCTACGAGCAGTACTTC. Translation: CASSQDRLAGGLLSYEQYF.

The chain joins TRBV28 to TRBJ1-4; 7 bases map to TRBD1. The length of the CDR3 is 14 residues. The germline V gene encodes CDR1 MDHEN and CDR2 SYDVKM. J gave up 8 bases and V 7 bases, and 10 bases lay outside the gene matches. The CDR3 DNA follows: TGTGCCAGCACCCCCAACAGGGGTGGCGAAAAACTGTTTTTT. Its protein is CASTPNRGGEKLFF.

This clone appeared a few times. The rearrangement links TRBV4-3 to TRBJ2-7; TRBD1 matches at 9 bases. V lost 1 base, J lost 6 bases, and 4 bases stayed unmatched. The germline V gene has CDR1 LGHNA and CDR2 YSLEER. The CDR3 runs 14 residues. The CDR3 region has the DNA TGCGCCAGCAGCCAAGCACAGGGGGCTTGCGAGCAGTACTTC. Its translation is CASSQAQGACEQYF.

The chain links TRBV1 to TRBJ2-7; whether TRBD2, the table's D call, matches the DNA was not checked. TRBV1 is a pseudogene locus. CDR3 length: 16 residues. CDR3 DNA: TGCACCAGCAGCCAATCTGGTATATCTAAACCCCACGAGCAGTACTTC. It translates to CTSSQSGISKPHEQYF.

The chain links TRBV19 to TRBJ2-5; possibly TRBD2 for D (6 bases). This CDR3 is 15 amino acids long. V lost 5 bases, J lost 3 bases, and 16 bases lay in between. CDR1 and CDR2 (germline): LNHDA, SQIVND (reference sequence). This chain's CDR3 is CASSYSQRVEETQYF. As DNA, the CDR3 is TGTGCCAGTAGTTATTCCCAGCGGGTAGAAGAGACCCAGTACTTC.

This clone occurred once. V and J are TRBV10-3 and TRBJ1-1, with D possibly TRBD1 on 5 matching bases. The CDR3 covers 14 residues. From germline, CDR1 is ENHRY and CDR2 SYGVKD. V lost 0 bases, J lost 5 bases, and 10 bases lay in between. In DNA form, the CDR3 reads TGTGCCATCAGTGAGTCGGCAGGGTATACTGAAGCTTTCTTT. Translation: CAISESAGYTEAFF.

The chain couples TRBV12-5 to TRBJ2-7, with no clear D. The CDR3 spans 14 residues. Germline V gene lookup returns CDR1 LGHNT and CDR2 FRNRAP. With 7 bases removed from V and 2 bases from J, the gap between germline ends came to 15 bases. The CDR3 DNA reads as TGTGCTAGTGCCCCCGGCAGGTGCCCCTACGAGCAGTACTTC. The encoded protein is CASAPGRCPYEQYF.

DNA for the CDR3: TGTGCCAGTAGTATTAAATCGGGACAGGGGAACGGCTACACCTTC. As protein: CASSIKSGQGNGYTF. The chain uses TRBV19 and TRBJ1-2; the match to TRBD1 covers 10 bases. CDR1 and CDR2 from the germline V gene are LNHDA and SQIVND (reference sequence). The CDR3 covers 15 residues. With 3 bases clipped from V and 8 bases from J, the junction kept 9 bases outside the gene matches.

The chain joins TRBV28 to TRBJ2-3, with D possibly matching TRBD2 (7 bases). The V gene lost 3 bases and the J gene lost 2 bases, with 15 bases spanning the gap. This CDR3 is built from 16 residues. Germline V gene sequence: CDR1 MDHEN, CDR2 SYDVKM. Here the CDR3 DNA reads TGTGCCAGCAGTTTGGGAGGGGGACCCTACACAGATACGCAGTATTTT. Translating it yields CASSLGGGPYTDTQYF.